This T cell receptor (beta chain) was recorded in a study of response to subunit inactivated influenza vaccine. MiXCR was run by TCRdb on the RT-PCR reads, yielding one entry per CDR3 protein. The sample lists more than 550,000 distinct CDR3 sequences; over 9% were seen once. The same sample was also studied in work on T cells expressing NK-cell markers. This second study says: UMIs were included in TCR beta cDNA generated by 5'RACE template switching. Sequenced donors, eight in total, included seven who were HCMV-seropositive and one who was seronegative. Among the experiments, several used an anti-gamma-delta TCR antibody to restrict sorting to alpha-beta TCR T cells. What remained unclear was the HCMV specificity of expanded NKG2C+ T cell clones.

This specimen was PBMCs from blood, taken on the day of vaccination. This sequence originates from a man aged 45-65 years who received an inactivated influenza vaccine.

CDR3 residues: CASSDGTGSFETQYF. The CDR3 region has the DNA TGCGCCAGCAGCGATGGGACAGGGTCGTTCGAGACCCAGTACTTC. The rearrangement joins TRBV5-1 to TRBJ2-5, with 9 bases matching TRBD1. The trim removed 4 bases at V and 5 bases at J, leaving 9 bases unmatched. The CDR3 covers 15 residues. The germline CDR1 and CDR2 sequences are SGHRS and YFSETQ.